This paragraph reports one T cell receptor (beta chain). The target antigen is unknown. The J segment lost 5 bases and the V segment lost 4 bases, leaving 5 bases of the junction unmatched. The germline V gene encodes CDR1 SGHDT and CDR2 YYEEEE. The CDR3 loop spans 13 amino acids. These data originate in a study of cytomegalovirus exposure and HLA in healthy donors. Findings of the study overall: The CMV antigen specificity of three CMV-associated chains was confirmed through in vitro analysis.

Researchers ran the PCR with 60 Vbeta and 13 Jbeta primers. TCRdb's table, derived via immunoSEQ multiplex PCR, lists solely in-frame clones and lacks some. The sample yields around 150,000 clones, 75% to 85% seen once. Sample: PBMCs. The source of this sequence is a man in his forties or fifties in good health and CMV-seropositive. The J gene is TRBJ1-2, the V gene TRBV5-6, with TRBD1 matching 7 bases. CDR3 DNA: TGTGCCAGCAGCCGCGGACAGGCGTATGGCTACACCTTC. Its translation is CASSRGQAYGYTF.